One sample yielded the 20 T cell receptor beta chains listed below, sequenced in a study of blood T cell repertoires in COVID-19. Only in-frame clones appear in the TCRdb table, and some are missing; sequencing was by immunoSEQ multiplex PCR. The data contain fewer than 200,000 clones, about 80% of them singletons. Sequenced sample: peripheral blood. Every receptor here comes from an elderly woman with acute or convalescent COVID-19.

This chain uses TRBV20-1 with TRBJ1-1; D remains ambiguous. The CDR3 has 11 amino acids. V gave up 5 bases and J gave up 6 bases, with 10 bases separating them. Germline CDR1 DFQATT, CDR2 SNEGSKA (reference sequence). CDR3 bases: TGCAGTGCTCGGTTTTCGGCTGAAGCTTTCTTT. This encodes CSARFSAEAFF.

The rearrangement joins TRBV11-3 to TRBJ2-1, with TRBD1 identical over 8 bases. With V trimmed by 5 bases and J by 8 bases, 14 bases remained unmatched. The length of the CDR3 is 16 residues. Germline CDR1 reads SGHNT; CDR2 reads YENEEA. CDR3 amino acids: CASSLRSRGPYDEQFF. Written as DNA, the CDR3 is TGTGCCAGCAGCCTGCGTTCCAGGGGGCCGTACGATGAGCAGTTCTTC.

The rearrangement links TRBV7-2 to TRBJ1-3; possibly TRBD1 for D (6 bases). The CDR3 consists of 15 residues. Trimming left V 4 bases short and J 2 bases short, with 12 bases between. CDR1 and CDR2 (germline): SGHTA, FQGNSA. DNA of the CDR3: TGTGCCAGCAGCTCCCGGGGGGCAGCTGGAAACACCATATATTTT. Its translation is CASSSRGAAGNTIYF.

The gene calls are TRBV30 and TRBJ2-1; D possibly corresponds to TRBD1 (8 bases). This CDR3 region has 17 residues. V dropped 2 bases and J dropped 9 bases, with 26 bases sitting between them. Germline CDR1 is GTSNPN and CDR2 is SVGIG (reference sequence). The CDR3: CAWSLQGGGPRGGEQFF. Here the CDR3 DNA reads TGTGCCTGGAGTTTACAGGGGGGAGGGCCTCGAGGTGGTGAGCAGTTCTTC.

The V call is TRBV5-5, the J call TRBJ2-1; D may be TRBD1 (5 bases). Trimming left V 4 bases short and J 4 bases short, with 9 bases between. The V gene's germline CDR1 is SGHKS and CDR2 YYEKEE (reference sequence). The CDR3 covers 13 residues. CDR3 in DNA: TGTGCCAGCAGCCCAGACAGTTACAATGAGCAGTTCTTC. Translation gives CASSPDSYNEQFF.

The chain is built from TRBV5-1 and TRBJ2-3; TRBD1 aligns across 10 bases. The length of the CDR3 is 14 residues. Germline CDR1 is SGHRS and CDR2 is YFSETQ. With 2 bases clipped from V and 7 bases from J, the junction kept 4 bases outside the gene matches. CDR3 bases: TGCGCCAGCAGCTTAAGACAGGGGGCATATACGCAGTATTTT. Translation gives CASSLRQGAYTQYF.

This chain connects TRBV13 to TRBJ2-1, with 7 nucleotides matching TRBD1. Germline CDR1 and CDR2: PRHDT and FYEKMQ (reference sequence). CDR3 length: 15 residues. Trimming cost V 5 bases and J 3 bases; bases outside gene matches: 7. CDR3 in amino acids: CASSLRDSVYNEQFF. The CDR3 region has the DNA TGTGCCAGCAGCCTCCGGGACAGTGTCTACAATGAGCAGTTCTTC.

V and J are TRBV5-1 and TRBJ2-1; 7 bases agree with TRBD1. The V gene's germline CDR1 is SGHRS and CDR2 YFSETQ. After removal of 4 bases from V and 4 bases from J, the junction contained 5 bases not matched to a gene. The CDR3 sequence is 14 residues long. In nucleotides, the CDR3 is TGCGCCAGCAGCAAAGGACAGGAGTACAATGAGCAGTTCTTC. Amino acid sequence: CASSKGQEYNEQFF.

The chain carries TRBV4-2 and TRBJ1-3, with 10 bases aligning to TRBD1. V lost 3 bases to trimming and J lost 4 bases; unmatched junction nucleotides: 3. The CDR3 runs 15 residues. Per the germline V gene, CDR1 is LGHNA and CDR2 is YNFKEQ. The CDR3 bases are TGTGCCAGCAGCCAGCCGACAGGGGGCGGAAACACCATATATTTT. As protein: CASSQPTGGGNTIYF.

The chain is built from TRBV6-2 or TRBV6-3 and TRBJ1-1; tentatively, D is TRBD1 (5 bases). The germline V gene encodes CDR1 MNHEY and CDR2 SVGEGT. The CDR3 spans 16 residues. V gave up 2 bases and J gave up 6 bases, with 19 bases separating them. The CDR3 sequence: CASSYGQGLIKAEAFF. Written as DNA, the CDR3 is TGTGCCAGCAGTTACGGCCAGGGACTAATAAAAGCTGAAGCTTTCTTT.

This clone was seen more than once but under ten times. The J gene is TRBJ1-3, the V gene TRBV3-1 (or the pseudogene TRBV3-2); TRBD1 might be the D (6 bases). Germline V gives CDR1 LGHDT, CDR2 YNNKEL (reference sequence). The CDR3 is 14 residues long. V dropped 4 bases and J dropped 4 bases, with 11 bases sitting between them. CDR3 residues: CASSPRGGGNTIYF. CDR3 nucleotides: TGTGCCAGCAGCCCCAGGGGTGGGGGAAACACCATATATTTT.

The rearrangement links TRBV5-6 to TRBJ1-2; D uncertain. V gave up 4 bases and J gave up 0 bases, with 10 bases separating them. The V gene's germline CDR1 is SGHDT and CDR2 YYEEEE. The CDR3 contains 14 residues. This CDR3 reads CASSPDTANYGYTF. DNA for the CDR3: TGTGCCAGCAGCCCAGACACCGCTAACTATGGCTACACCTTC.

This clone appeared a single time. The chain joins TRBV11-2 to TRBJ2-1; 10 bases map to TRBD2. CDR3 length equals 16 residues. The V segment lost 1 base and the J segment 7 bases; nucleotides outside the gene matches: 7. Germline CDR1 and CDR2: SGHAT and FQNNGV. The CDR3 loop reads CASSLAPSGRANEQFF. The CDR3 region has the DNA TGTGCCAGCAGCTTAGCCCCCAGCGGGAGGGCTAATGAGCAGTTCTTC.

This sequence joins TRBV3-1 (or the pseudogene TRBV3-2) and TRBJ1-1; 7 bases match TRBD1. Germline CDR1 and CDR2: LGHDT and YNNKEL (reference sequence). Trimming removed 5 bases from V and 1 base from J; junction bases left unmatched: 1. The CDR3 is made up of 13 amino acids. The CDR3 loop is CASSAGGNTEAFF. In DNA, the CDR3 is TGTGCCAGCAGCGCAGGGGGGAACACTGAAGCTTTCTTT.

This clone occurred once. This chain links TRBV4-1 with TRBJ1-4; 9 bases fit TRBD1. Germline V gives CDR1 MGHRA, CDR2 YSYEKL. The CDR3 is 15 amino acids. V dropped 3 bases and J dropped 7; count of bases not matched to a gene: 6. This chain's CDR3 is CASSQAGTGIEKLFF. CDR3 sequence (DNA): TGCGCCAGCAGCCAGGCCGGGACAGGGATTGAAAAACTGTTTTTT.

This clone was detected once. The CDR3 DNA reads TGTGCCAGCAGCGTAGATGGGGGGCAGTGGGACAGTGAAGCTTTCTTT. This translates into CASSVDGGQWDSEAFF. V usage is TRBV9 and J usage is TRBJ1-1, with 7 bases matching TRBD1. In germline, CDR1 is SGDLS, CDR2 YYNGEE. The length of the CDR3 is 16 residues. V trimming: 0 bases; J trimming: 7 bases; junction bases outside the gene matches: 12. The variable domain in full, with the rest retrieved from reference TRBV9 and TRBJ1-1, is DSGVTQTPKHLITATGQRVTLRCSPRSGDLSVYWYQQSLDQGLQFLIQYYNGEERAKGNILERFSAQQFPDLHSELNLSSLELGDSALYFCASSVDGGQWDSEAFFGQGTRLTVV.

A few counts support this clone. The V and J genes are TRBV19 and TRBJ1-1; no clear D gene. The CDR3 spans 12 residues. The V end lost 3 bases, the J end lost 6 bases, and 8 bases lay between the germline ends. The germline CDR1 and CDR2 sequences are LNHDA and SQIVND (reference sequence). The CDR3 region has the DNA TGTGCCAGTAGTATCGGGGTCGCTGAAGCTTTCTTT. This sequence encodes CASSIGVAEAFF.

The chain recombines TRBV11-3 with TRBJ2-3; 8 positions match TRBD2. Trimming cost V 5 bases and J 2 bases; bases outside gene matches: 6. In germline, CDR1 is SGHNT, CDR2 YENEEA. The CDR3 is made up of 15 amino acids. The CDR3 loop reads CASSAGAGDTDTQYF. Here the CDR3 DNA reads TGTGCCAGCAGCGCAGGAGCGGGGGACACAGATACGCAGTATTTT.

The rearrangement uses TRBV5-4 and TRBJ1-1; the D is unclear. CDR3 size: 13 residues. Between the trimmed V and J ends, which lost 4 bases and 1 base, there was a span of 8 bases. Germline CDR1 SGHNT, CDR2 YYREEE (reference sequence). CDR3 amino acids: CASSPRSNTEAFF. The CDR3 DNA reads TGTGCCAGCAGCCCTCGGTCGAACACTGAAGCTTTCTTT.

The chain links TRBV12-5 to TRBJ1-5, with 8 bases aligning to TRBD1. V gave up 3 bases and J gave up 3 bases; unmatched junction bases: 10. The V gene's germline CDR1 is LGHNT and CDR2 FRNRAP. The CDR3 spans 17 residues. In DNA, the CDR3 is TGTGCTAGTGGTTTAGGGGCGACAGGGGCTCTCAATCAGCCCCAGCATTTT. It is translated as CASGLGATGALNQPQHF.